The 21 T cell receptor beta chains listed next were all sequenced from one sample in a study of T cells in localized non-small cell lung cancer. TCRdb keeps only in-frame clones here, not all; method: immunoSEQ multiplex PCR. The table has under 40,000 clones, about nine tenths seen once; the top ten hold 4% to 5%. The sample in question was peripheral blood, obtained before any cancer treatment. The source is a male donor at least 60 years old with stage III lung adenocarcinoma.

The V gene is TRBV6-1, the J gene TRBJ2-1; the D gene is possibly TRBD2 (5 bases). This CDR3 has 13 amino acids. V was pared by 2 bases and J by 10 bases, with 12 bases between. The germline V gene has CDR1 MNHNS and CDR2 SASEGT. CDR3 DNA: TGTGCCAGCAGTGAAAAGCGAGGGAGCGAGCAGTTCTTC. Its protein is CASSEKRGSEQFF.

Here the CDR3 DNA reads TGTGCCAGCAGTCCGAGGACACGAAGCACAGATACGCAGTATTTT. Its protein product is CASSPRTRSTDTQYF. This chain connects TRBV6-5 to TRBJ2-3, with TRBD1 as a possible D gene (5 bases). Germline V gene lookup returns CDR1 MNHEY and CDR2 SVGAGI. This CDR3 is 15 amino acids long. The V and J ends lost 5 bases and 0 bases respectively, with 12 bases between them.

V gene TRBV7-9 combines with J gene TRBJ1-1; 7 nucleotides align to TRBD1. Germline V gives CDR1 SEHNR, CDR2 FQNEAQ (reference sequence). CDR3 length: 14 amino acids. The V and J ends lost 4 bases and 5 bases, in that order; junction bases with no gene match: 7. This CDR3 is CASSSDRRGTEAFF. The CDR3 DNA reads as TGTGCCAGCAGCTCGGACAGGAGGGGGACTGAAGCTTTCTTT.

The gene calls are TRBV6-5 and TRBJ1-1; D gene uncertain. There are 14 residues in the CDR3. CDR1 MNHEY and CDR2 SVGAGI come from the germline V gene. Trimming took off 6 bases at V and 4 bases at J, with 15 bases between the two ends. CDR3 in amino acids: CASRSWQDLTEAFF. DNA of the CDR3: TGTGCCAGCAGATCTTGGCAGGATCTCACTGAAGCTTTCTTT.

This clone was observed a single time. This chain uses TRBV7-8 with TRBJ1-4, with a possible D match to TRBD1 (6 bases). The CDR3 is 15 residues long. Looked up from germline, CDR1 is SGHVS and CDR2 is FQNEAQ. V lost 5 bases, J lost 10 bases, and 20 bases lay in between. CDR3 loop: CASSPLPEGGGKLFF. The CDR3 bases are TGTGCCAGCAGCCCGCTGCCTGAGGGGGGAGGAAAACTGTTTTTT.

V usage is TRBV5-1 and J usage is TRBJ1-1, with D uncertain. Germline CDR1 SGHRS, CDR2 YFSETQ. This CDR3 region has 12 residues. Trimming removed 1 base at V and 7 bases at J, with 8 bases between. The CDR3 region is CASSLFESEAFF. For the CDR3, the DNA is TGCGCCAGCAGCTTGTTTGAAAGTGAAGCTTTCTTT. The full variable domain, in which reference TRBV5-1 and TRBJ1-1 provide the parts outside the CDR3, is KAGVTQTPRYLIKTRGQQVTLSCSPISGHRSVSWYQQTPGQGLQFLFEYFSETQRNKGNFPGRFSGRQFSNSRSEMNVSTLELGDSALYLCASSLFESEAFFGQGTRLTVV.

By share, this clone counts as medium-sized. The V gene is TRBV5-1, the J gene TRBJ2-1; 9 bases line up with TRBD2. In germline, CDR1 is SGHRS, CDR2 YFSETQ. This CDR3 has 15 residues. Losses at the gene ends were 2 bases for V and 5 bases for J; bases not matched to a gene: 5. The CDR3 here is CASSFIAGADNEQFF. The CDR3, as DNA: TGCGCCAGCAGCTTCATAGCGGGGGCCGACAATGAGCAGTTCTTC.

This clone was seen just once. The chain couples TRBV19 to TRBJ1-2; 7 bases are a match to TRBD1. Germline CDR1 is LNHDA and CDR2 is SQIVND (reference sequence). This CDR3 is 15 amino acids long. V shed 6 bases, J shed 3 bases, and the junction held 10 bases outside the gene matches. Written as DNA, the CDR3 is TGTGCCAGTAGGACGGACAGGACTATCGACTATGGCTACACCTTC. It yields the protein CASRTDRTIDYGYTF.

V usage is TRBV5-4 and J usage is TRBJ1-6; 12 positions agree with TRBD1. After removal of 4 bases from V and 7 bases from J, the junction contained 9 bases not matched to a gene. This CDR3 region has 17 residues. CDR1 SGHNT and CDR2 YYREEE come from the germline V gene (reference sequence). CDR3 sequence: CASSPGQGAQVNSPLHF. CDR3 in DNA: TGTGCCAGCAGCCCGGGACAGGGGGCGCAGGTCAATTCACCCCTCCACTTT. The full variable domain, completed using reference TRBV5-4 and TRBJ1-6, is ETGVTQSPTHLIKTRGQQVTLRCSSQSGHNTVSWYQQALGQGPQFIFQYYREEENGRGNFPPRFSGLQFPNYSSELNVNALELDDSALYLCASSPGQGAQVNSPLHFGNGTRLTVT.

This clone is a singleton in its sample. This chain links TRBV28 with TRBJ2-3; D is perhaps TRBD1 (6 bases). CDR1 and CDR2 (germline): MDHEN, SYDVKM. Trimming cost V 4 bases and J 0 bases, with 8 bases left between them. The CDR3 extends over 14 amino acids. CDR3 DNA: TGTGCCAGCAGTTCAGGACAGAGCACAGATACGCAGTATTTT. This codes for CASSSGQSTDTQYF.

This rearrangement joins TRBV30 to TRBJ1-3; D gene unclear. Germline V gene data show CDR1 as GTSNPN and CDR2 as SVGIG (reference sequence). Between the trimmed V and J ends, which lost 4 bases and 0 bases, there was a span of 16 bases. This CDR3 spans 16 amino acids. The DNA of the CDR3 is TGTGCCTGGATCTCGAAGGGCTCCTACTCTGGAAACACCATATATTTT. Encoded protein: CAWISKGSYSGNTIYF.

The V gene is TRBV6-6, the J gene TRBJ2-3; D ambiguous. V lost 3 bases, J lost 3 bases, and 13 bases lay in between. The V gene's germline CDR1 is MNHNY and CDR2 SVGAGI (reference sequence). The CDR3 is made up of 15 amino acids. The CDR3 DNA sequence: TGTGCCAGCAGTTATAGCCGGACCCGGACAGATACGCAGTATTTT. It codes for CASSYSRTRTDTQYF.

The chain is built from TRBV7-9 and TRBJ2-2; 9 bases agree with TRBD1. CDR1 and CDR2 from the germline V gene are SEHNR and FQNEAQ (reference sequence). This CDR3 is built from 16 residues. The ends lost 7 bases at V and 3 bases at J; junction bases unmatched: 9. The CDR3 DNA reads TGTGCCAGCACCACAAAACAGGGGGCCTACACCGGGGAGCTGTTTTTT. Translating gives CASTTKQGAYTGELFF.

The chain has TRBV28 and TRBJ1-2; 12 positions match TRBD1. The V segment lost 4 bases and the J segment 6 bases; nucleotides outside the gene matches: 6. The CDR3 contains 15 residues. Germline CDR1 MDHEN, CDR2 SYDVKM. CDR3 in amino acids: CASSSPGTGGDGYTF. The CDR3 DNA reads TGTGCCAGCAGTTCCCCTGGGACAGGGGGCGATGGCTACACCTTC.

The gene calls are TRBV9 and TRBJ2-7; 9 positions match TRBD1. Germline CDR1 reads SGDLS; CDR2 reads YYNGEE. With 0 bases clipped from V and 10 bases from J, the junction kept 8 bases outside the gene matches. This CDR3 contains 14 residues. The CDR3 DNA reads TGTGCCAGCAGCGTAGAAGCGGGACAGGGTGAACAGTACTTC. It codes for CASSVEAGQGEQYF. The full variable domain, its missing parts supplied by reference TRBV9 and TRBJ2-7, is DSGVTQTPKHLITATGQRVTLRCSPRSGDLSVYWYQQSLDQGLQFLIQYYNGEERAKGNILERFSAQQFPDLHSELNLSSLELGDSALYFCASSVEAGQGEQYFGPGTRLTVT.

The rearrangement uses TRBV19 and TRBJ1-1; 12 bases agree with TRBD1. The CDR3 is 16 residues long. Unmatched junction bases numbered 5, after V lost 1 base and J lost 5 bases. Germline CDR1 reads LNHDA; CDR2 reads SQIVND (reference sequence). The CDR3 is CASSIGGTGGNTEAFF. The DNA of the CDR3 is TGTGCCAGTAGTATAGGTGGGACAGGGGGCAATACTGAAGCTTTCTTT.

The chain has TRBV6-5 and TRBJ2-7; D might be TRBD1 (5 bases). Germline V gives CDR1 MNHEY, CDR2 SVGAGI. Trimming stripped 10 bases from V and 10 bases from J, with 23 bases between. CDR3 length: 13 residues. In nucleotides, the CDR3 is TGTGCCACTAGGGGTCGGAAAATTGAGCGACAGTACTTC. Its protein is CATRGRKIERQYF.

The rearrangement uses TRBV5-1 and TRBJ2-7, with D maybe TRBD2 (6 bases). V lost 4 bases, J lost 2 bases, and 13 bases lay in between. Germline CDR1 reads SGHRS; CDR2 reads YFSETQ. This CDR3 is 14 amino acids long. This CDR3 reads CASSAGTYTYEQYF. The CDR3 bases are TGCGCCAGCAGCGCGGGGACTTACACCTACGAGCAGTACTTC.

The rearrangement links TRBV7-9 to TRBJ1-1, with TRBD1 identical over 11 bases. CDR1 SEHNR and CDR2 FQNEAQ come from the germline V gene (reference sequence). This CDR3 contains 16 residues. Losses at the gene ends were 5 bases for V and 5 bases for J; bases not matched to a gene: 10. CDR3 sequence reads: CASSPGPGQGGTEAFF. CDR3 coding DNA: TGTGCCAGCAGCCCCGGGCCGGGACAGGGGGGTACTGAAGCTTTCTTT.

This clone was seen a handful of times. The chain recombines TRBV30 with TRBJ1-5; a possible D gene is TRBD1 (5 bases). The germline CDR1 and CDR2 sequences are GTSNPN and SVGIG (reference sequence). This CDR3 comprises 11 residues. V was clipped by 4 bases and J by 11 bases, with 12 bases between them. This CDR3 is CAWKGARTQHF. For the CDR3, the DNA is TGTGCCTGGAAAGGGGCCAGAACCCAGCATTTT.

This chain's CDR3 is CAISGGTVANTEAFF. For the CDR3, the DNA is TGTGCCATCAGTGGGGGGACAGTAGCTAACACTGAAGCTTTCTTT. V usage is TRBV10-3 and J usage is TRBJ1-1; 7 bases line up with TRBD1. V trimming: 4 bases; J trimming: 2 bases; junction bases outside the gene matches: 7. The CDR3 consists of 15 residues. Germline V lookup: CDR1 ENHRY, CDR2 SYGVKD.